This T cell receptor beta chain is drawn from a study of blood T cell repertoires in COVID-19. About the research overall: T cells, B-cell-depleted T cells, or PBMCs supplied cDNA or gDNA.

This clone was counted once. Participant-reported clinical history was the basis for cohort assignment. V was clipped by 2 bases and J by 4 bases, with 5 bases between them. CDR1 is MNHNS, CDR2 SASEGT, per germline. There are 12 residues in the CDR3. Original processing notes: From reference gene primer amplification, estimates of nucleated cell counts were derived. The table came from immunoSEQ multiplex PCR; TCRdb's copy has only in-frame clones and leaves some out. The V and J calls and clone size were taken over from that table, and D and trimming were inferred from the DNA. The table lists fewer than 500,000 clones, around 87% of them singletons.

This clonotype was obtained from a young man who had recovered from COVID-19. The V call is TRBV6-1, the J call TRBJ1-2; TRBD1 is a possible D gene (5 bases). The sample taken for sequencing was PBMCs or T cells enriched from blood (not recorded which). CDR3 region: CASSETGYGYTF. CDR3 nucleotide sequence: TGTGCCAGCAGTGAAACAGGCTATGGCTACACCTTC.